What follows is one T cell receptor beta chain and its context. In the original analysis: Amplification of reference gene primers provided the estimated nucleated cell counts. Measured with immunoSEQ multiplex PCR; TCRdb has only the in-frame clones, and not every one. V, J and clone size are taken as reported in that table, and D and trimming were inferred from the DNA itself. Here the sample spans roughly 150,000 clones, roughly nine tenths being singletons. The sample is drawn from a study of blood T cell repertoires in COVID-19. CDR1 MNHEY and CDR2 SVGAGI come from the germline V gene. With 7 bases removed from V and 0 bases from J, the gap between germline ends came to 7 bases. The CDR3 runs 12 residues.

What was sequenced was peripheral blood. This TCR came from a man aged 18 to 35 with COVID-19, enrolled during active disease. The gene calls are TRBV6-5 and TRBJ2-7; D remains ambiguous. CDR3 bases: TGTGCCAGCATTGCTAGCTCCTACGAGCAGTACTTC. Its translation: CASIASSYEQYF.